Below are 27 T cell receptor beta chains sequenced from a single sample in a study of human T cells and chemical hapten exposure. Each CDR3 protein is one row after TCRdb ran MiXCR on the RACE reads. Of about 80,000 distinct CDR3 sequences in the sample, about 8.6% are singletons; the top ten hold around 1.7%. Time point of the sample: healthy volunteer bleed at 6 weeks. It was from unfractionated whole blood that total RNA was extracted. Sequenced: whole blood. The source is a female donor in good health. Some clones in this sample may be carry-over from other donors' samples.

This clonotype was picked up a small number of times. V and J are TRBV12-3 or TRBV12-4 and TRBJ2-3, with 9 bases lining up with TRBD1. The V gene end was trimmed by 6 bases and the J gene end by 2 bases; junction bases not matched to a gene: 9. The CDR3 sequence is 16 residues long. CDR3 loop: CASRPRTGVATDTQYF. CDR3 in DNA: TGTGCCAGCAGACCCAGGACAGGGGTGGCCACAGATACGCAGTATTTT.

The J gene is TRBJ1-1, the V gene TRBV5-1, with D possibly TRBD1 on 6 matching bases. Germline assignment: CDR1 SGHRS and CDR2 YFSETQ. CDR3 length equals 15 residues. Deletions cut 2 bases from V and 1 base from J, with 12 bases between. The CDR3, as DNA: TGCGCCAGCAGCTTTACCGGGACACCGAACACTGAAGCTTTCTTT. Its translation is CASSFTGTPNTEAFF. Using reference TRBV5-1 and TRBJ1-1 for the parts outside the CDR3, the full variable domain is KAGVTQTPRYLIKTRGQQVTLSCSPISGHRSVSWYQQTPGQGLQFLFEYFSETQRNKGNFPGRFSGRQFSNSRSEMNVSTLELGDSALYLCASSFTGTPNTEAFFGQGTRLTVV.

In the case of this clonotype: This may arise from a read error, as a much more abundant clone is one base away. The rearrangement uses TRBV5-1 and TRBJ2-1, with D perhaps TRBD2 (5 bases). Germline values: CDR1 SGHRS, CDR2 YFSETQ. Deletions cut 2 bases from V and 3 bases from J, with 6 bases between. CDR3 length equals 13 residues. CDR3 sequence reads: CASSFRGYNEQFF. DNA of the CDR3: TGCGCCAGCAGCTTCCGGGGCTACAATGAGCAGTTCTTC.

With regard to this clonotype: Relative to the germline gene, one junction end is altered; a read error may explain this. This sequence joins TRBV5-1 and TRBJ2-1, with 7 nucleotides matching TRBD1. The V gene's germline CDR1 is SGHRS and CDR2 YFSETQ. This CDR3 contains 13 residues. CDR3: CTSRLGDSNEQFF. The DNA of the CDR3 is TGCACCAGCAGACTTGGGGACAGCAATGAGCAGTTCTTC.

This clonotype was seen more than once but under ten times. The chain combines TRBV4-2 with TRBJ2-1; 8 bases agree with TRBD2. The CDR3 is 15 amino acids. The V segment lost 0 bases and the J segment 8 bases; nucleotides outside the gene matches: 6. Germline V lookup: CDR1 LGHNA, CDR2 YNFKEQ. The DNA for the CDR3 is TGTGCCAGCAGCCAAGAAGACGGGGGGGTCGATGAGCAGTTCTTC. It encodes CASSQEDGGVDEQFF.

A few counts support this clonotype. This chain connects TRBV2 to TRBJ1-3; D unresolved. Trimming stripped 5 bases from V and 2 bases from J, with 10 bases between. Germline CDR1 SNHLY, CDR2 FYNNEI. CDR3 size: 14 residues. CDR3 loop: CASSPRSTGNTIYF. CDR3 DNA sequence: TGTGCCAGCAGTCCGAGGTCCACTGGAAACACCATATATTTT. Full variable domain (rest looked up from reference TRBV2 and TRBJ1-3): EPEVTQTPSHQVTQMGQEVILRCVPISNHLYFYWYRQILGQKVEFLVSFYNNEISEKSEIFDDQFSVERPDGSNFTLKIRSTKLEDSAMYFCASSPRSTGNTIYFGEGSWLTVV.

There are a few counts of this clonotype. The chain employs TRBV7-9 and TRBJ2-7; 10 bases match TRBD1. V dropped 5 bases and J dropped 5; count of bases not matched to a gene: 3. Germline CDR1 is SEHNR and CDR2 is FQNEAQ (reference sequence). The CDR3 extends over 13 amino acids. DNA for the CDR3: TGTGCCAGCAGCGTTGGACAGGGGGACGAGCAGTACTTC. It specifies CASSVGQGDEQYF.

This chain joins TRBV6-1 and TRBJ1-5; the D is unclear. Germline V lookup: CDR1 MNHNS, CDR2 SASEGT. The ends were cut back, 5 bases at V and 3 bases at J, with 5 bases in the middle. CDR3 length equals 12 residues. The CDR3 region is CASSRYNQPQHF. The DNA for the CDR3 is TGTGCCAGCAGTCGTTACAATCAGCCCCAGCATTTT.

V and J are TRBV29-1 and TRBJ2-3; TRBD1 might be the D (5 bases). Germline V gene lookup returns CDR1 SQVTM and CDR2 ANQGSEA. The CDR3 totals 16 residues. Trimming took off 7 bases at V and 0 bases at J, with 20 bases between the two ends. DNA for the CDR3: TGCAGCGCAAGAAGGGGATCAGGGCTTAGCACAGATACGCAGTATTTT. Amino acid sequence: CSARRGSGLSTDTQYF.

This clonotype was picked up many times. CDR3 residues: CASSFTGGGYTF. CDR3 sequence (DNA): TGTGCCAGCAGCTTCACAGGGGGTGGCTACACCTTC. The chain is built from TRBV7-6 and TRBJ1-2, with 8 bases identical to TRBD1. Trimming removed 3 bases from V and 7 bases from J; junction bases left unmatched: 1. Germline V CDR1 and CDR2: SGHVS, FNYEAQ. The CDR3 runs to 12 residues. The whole variable domain, filled in from reference TRBV7-6 and TRBJ1-2, reads GAGVSQSPRYKVTKRGQDVALRCDPISGHVSLYWYRQALGQGPEFLTYFNYEAQQDKSGLPNDRFSAERPEGSISTLTIQRTEQRDSAMYRCASSFTGGGYTFGSGTRLTVV.

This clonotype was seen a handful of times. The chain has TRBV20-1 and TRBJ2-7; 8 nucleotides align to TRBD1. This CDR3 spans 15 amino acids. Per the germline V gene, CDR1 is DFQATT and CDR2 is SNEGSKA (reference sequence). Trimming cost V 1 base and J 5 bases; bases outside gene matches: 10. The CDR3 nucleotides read TGCAGTGCTAGAGCCGACAGGGGAGAAAGGAACGAGCAGTACTTC. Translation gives CSARADRGERNEQYF.

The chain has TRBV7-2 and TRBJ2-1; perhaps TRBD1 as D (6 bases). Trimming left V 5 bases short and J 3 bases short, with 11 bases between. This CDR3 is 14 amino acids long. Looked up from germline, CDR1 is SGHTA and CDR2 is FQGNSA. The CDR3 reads CASSRRDNYNEQFF. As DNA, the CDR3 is TGTGCCAGCAGCCGCCGGGACAACTACAATGAGCAGTTCTTC.

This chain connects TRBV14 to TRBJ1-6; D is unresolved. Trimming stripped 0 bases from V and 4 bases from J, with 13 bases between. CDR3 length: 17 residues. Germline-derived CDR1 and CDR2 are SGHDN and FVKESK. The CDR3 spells CASSQDRGPLYNSPLHF. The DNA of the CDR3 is TGTGCCAGCAGCCAAGATCGTGGTCCCCTTTATAATTCACCCCTCCACTTT.

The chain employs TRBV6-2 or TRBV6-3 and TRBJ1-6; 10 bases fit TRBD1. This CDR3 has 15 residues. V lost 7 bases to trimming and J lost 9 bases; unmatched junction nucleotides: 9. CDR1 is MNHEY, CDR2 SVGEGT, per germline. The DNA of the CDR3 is TGTGCCAGCAAGTCGTGGGGACAGGGGATTTCACCCCTCCACTTT. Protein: CASKSWGQGISPLHF.

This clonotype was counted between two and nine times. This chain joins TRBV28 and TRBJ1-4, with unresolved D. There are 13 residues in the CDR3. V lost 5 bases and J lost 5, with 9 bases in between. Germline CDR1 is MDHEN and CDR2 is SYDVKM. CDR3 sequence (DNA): TGTGCCAGCAGTCTCGGCTTGAATGAAAAACTGTTTTTT. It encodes CASSLGLNEKLFF. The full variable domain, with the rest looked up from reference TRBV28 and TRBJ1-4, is DVKVTQSSRYLVKRTGEKVFLECVQDMDHENMFWYRQDPGLGLRLIYFSYDVKMKEKGDIPEGYSVSREKKERFSLILESASTNQTSMYLCASSLGLNEKLFFGSGTQLSVL.

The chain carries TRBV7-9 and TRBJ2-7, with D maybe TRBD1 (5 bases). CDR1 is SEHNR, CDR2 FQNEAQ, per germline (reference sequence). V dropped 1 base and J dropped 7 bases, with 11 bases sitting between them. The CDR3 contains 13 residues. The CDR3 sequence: CASSLDVAGEQYF. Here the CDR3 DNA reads TGTGCCAGCAGCTTAGATGTCGCAGGGGAGCAGTACTTC.

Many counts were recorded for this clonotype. CDR3 residues: CASRAPRGLMAGELFF. In DNA form, the CDR3 reads TGTGCCAGTAGAGCCCCGAGAGGGTTAATGGCCGGGGAGCTGTTTTTT. The chain is built from TRBV19 and TRBJ2-2; a weak D match, TRBD2 (5 bases). Trimming shortened V by 6 bases and J by 6 bases, and 20 bases separated the two germline ends. The CDR3 has 16 amino acids. CDR1 LNHDA and CDR2 SQIVND come from the germline V gene (reference sequence).

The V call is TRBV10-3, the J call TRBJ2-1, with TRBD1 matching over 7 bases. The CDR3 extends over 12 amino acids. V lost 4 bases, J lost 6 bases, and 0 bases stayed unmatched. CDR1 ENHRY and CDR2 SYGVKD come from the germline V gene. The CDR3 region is CAISGQGNEQFF. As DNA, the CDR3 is TGTGCCATCAGTGGACAGGGCAATGAGCAGTTCTTC.

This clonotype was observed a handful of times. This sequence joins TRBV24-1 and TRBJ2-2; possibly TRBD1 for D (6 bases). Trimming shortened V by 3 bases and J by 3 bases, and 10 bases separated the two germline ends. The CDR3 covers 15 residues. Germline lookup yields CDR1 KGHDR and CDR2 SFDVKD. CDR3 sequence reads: CATSDQGRDTGELFF. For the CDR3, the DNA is TGTGCCACCAGTGATCAGGGGCGGGACACCGGGGAGCTGTTTTTT.

This chain's CDR3 is CASSQVSGGGGEQFF. DNA for the CDR3: TGCGCCAGCAGCCAAGTCTCTGGGGGGGGTGGTGAGCAGTTCTTC. The chain joins TRBV4-1 to TRBJ2-1, with 7 bases aligning to TRBD2. Per the germline V gene, CDR1 is MGHRA and CDR2 is YSYEKL. The V and J ends lost 1 base and 9 bases, in that order; junction bases with no gene match: 9. This CDR3 comprises 15 residues.

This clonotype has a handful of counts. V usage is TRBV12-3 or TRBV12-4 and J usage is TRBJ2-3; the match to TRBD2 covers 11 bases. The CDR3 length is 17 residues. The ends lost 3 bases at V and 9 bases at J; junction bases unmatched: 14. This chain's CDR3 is CASSFNVAGGLRLTQYF. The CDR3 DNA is TGTGCCAGCAGTTTCAATGTAGCGGGGGGGCTTCGATTAACGCAGTATTTT.

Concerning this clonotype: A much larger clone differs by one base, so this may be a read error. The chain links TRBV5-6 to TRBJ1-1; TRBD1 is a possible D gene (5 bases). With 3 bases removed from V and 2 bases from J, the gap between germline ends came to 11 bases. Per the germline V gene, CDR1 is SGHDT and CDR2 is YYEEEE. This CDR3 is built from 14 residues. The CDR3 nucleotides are TGTGCCAGCAGCTCAACCGGGGCCAACACTGAAGCTTTCTTT. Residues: CASSSTGANTEAFF.

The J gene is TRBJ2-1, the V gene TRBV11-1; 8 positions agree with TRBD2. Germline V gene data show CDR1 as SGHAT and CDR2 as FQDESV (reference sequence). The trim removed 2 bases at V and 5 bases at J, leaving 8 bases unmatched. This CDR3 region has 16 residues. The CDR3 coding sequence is TGTGCCAGCAGCTTACTCCTAGCGGGCGGGAACAATGAGCAGTTCTTC. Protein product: CASSLLLAGGNNEQFF. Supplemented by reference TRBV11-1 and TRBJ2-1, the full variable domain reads EAEVAQSPRYKITEKSQAVAFWCDPISGHATLYWYRQILGQGPELLVQFQDESVVDDSQLPKDRFSAERLKGVDSTLKIQPAELGDSAMYLCASSLLLAGGNNEQFFGPGTRLTVL.

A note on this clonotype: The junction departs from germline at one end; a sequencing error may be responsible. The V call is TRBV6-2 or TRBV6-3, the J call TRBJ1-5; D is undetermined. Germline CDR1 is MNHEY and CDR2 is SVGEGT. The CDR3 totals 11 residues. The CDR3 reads CASSRGQPQNF. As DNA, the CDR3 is TGTGCCAGCAGTCGGGGTCAGCCCCAGAATTTT.

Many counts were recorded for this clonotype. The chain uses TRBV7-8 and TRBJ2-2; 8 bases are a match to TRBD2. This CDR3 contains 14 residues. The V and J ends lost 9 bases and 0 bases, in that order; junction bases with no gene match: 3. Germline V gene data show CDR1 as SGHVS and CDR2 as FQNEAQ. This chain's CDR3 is CARTRGANTGELFF. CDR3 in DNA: TGTGCCAGGACGCGGGGGGCGAACACCGGGGAGCTGTTTTTT.

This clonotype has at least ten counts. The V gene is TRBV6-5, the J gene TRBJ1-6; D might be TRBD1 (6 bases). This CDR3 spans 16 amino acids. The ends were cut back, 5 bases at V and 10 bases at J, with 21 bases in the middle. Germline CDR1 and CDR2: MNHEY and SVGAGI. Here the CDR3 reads CASSPPIYREHSPLHF. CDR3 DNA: TGTGCCAGCAGTCCGCCAATATACAGGGAGCACTCACCCCTCCACTTT.

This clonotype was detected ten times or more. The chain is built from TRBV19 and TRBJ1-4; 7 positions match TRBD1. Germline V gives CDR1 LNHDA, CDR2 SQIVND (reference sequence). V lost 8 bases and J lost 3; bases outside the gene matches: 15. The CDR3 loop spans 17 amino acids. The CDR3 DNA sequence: TGTGCCAGTGGACCGGGACAGACAGGCCAGGCTAATGAAAAACTGTTTTTT. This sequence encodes CASGPGQTGQANEKLFF. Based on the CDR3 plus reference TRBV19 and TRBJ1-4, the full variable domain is DGGITQSPKYLFRKEGQNVTLSCEQNLNHDAMYWYRQDPGQGLRLIYYSQIVNDFQKGDIAEGYSVSREKKESFPLTVTSAQKNPTAFYLCASGPGQTGQANEKLFFGSGTQLSVL.